Included here is one T cell receptor (beta chain) sequence, with context. The treatment is: about 20 received Ad26.COV2.S at low or high dose, single or two shots; about 5 received placebo; per-sample allocation not given. After the first vaccine or placebo injection, samples were drawn on day 63. Germline lookup yields CDR1 SQVTM and CDR2 ANQGSEA. V lost 7 bases and J lost 4, with 13 bases in between. The CDR3 runs to 13 residues. The entry originates in a study of Ad26.COV2.S vaccination and SARS-CoV-2 variants. Here immunoSEQ multiplex PCR was the method, and the copy in TCRdb shows in-frame clones only, minus some. The sample carries 380,000 or so clones, 88% recorded once.

This chain connects TRBV29-1 to TRBJ1-4; the D is unclear. The material was peripheral blood, obtained in a trial of Ad26.COV2.S vaccine versus placebo. This TCR was recovered from a person aged 18-65 years who received the Ad26.COV2.S COVID-19 vaccine or a placebo. This CDR3 is CSAAESYNEKLFF. CDR3 sequence (DNA): TGCAGCGCCGCTGAGTCCTATAATGAAAAACTGTTTTTT.